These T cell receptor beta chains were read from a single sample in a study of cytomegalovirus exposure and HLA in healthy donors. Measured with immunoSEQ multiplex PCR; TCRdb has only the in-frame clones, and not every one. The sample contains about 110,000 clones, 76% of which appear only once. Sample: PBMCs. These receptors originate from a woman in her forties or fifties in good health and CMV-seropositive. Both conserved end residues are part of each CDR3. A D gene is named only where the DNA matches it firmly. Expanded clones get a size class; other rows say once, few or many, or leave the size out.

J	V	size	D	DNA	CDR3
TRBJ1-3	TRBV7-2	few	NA	TGTGCCAGCAGCTTTACAGGGATCTCTGGAAACACCATATATTTT	CASSFTGISGNTIYF
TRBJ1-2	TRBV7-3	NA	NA	TGTGCCAGCAGCTTAAGGGTGGGGGGTATTGATGGCTACACCTTC	CASSLRVGGIDGYTF
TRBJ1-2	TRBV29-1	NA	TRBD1	TGCAGCGCCCAGGGGGCGAATGGCTACACCTTC	CSAQGANGYTF
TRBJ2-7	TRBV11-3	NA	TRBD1	TGTGCCAGCAGCTCCCTAGGACAGGGGTGCTACGAGCAGTACTTC	CASSSLGQGCYEQYF
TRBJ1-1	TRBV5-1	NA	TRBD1	TGCGCCAGCAGCTTGGGGGCAGGGGGCACTGAAGCTTTCTTT	CASSLGAGGTEAFF
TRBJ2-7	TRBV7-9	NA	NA	TGTGCCAGCAGCTTAGCGCCGGGGGGCAACGAGCAGTACTTC	CASSLAPGGNEQYF
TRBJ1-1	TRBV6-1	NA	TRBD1	TGTGCCAGCAGTGAGGGACAGGGGCGATGGACTGAAGCTTTCTTT	CASSEGQGRWTEAFF
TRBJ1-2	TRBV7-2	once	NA	TGTGCCAGCAGCTTCGGAGGGGGGGGAGGCTATGGCTACACCTTC	CASSFGGGGGYGYTF
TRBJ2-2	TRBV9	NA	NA	TGTGCCAGCAGCGTAGAATACGGCACCGGGGAGCTGTTTTTT	CASSVEYGTGELFF
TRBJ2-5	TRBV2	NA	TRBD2	TGTGCCAGCAGGGCACTAGCGGGAGGAGAGACCCAGTACTTC	CASRALAGGETQYF
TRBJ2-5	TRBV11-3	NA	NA	TGTGCCAGCAGCTTAGATTCGTCAGAAGAGACCCAGTACTTC	CASSLDSSEETQYF
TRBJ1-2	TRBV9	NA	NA	TGTGCCAGCAGCCGCGACTCTCCACTGAGCTACACCTTC	CASSRDSPLSYTF
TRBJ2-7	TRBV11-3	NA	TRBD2	TGTGCCAGCCGCTTTCGTGGGACTAGCGGGGGTAGCTCCTACGAGCAGTACTTC	CASRFRGTSGGSSYEQYF
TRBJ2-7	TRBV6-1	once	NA	TGTGCCAGCAGTGAAGTGTTGCGGGCTACCTACGAGCAGTACTTC	CASSEVLRATYEQYF
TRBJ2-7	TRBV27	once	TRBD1	TGTGCCAGCAGTCTCCTCCCGGGACAGGCCTACGAGCAGTACTTC	CASSLLPGQAYEQYF
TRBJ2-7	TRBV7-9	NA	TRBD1	TGTGCCAGCAGCGGCCGGGACAGGGGCTACGAGCAGTACTTC	CASSGRDRGYEQYF
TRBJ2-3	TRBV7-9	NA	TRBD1	TGTGCCAGCAGCTTGCTAAGGACAGGGAGGCCAGATACGCAGTATTTT	CASSLLRTGRPDTQYF
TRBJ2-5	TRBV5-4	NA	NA	TGTGCCAGCAGCTTGGGTTGGGGAGGAGCAGAGACCCAGTACTTC	CASSLGWGGAETQYF
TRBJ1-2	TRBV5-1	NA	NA	TGCGCCAGCGGCGAGGAGAGTTATGGCTACACCTTC	CASGEESYGYTF
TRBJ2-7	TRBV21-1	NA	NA	TGTGCCAGCAGCAAAGGATCCCGGGACGAGCAGTACTTC	CASSKGSRDEQYF
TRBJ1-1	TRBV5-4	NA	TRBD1	TGTGCCAGCAGCAAACAGGGGACGAAACAGGACACTGAAGCTTTCTTT	CASSKQGTKQDTEAFF
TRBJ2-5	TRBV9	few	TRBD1	TGTGCCAGCAGCGGACAGGGTGCGACCCAGTACTTC	CASSGQGATQYF
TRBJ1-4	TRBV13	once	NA	TGTGCCAGCAGCTTTCAGGCGACAACTAATGAAAAACTGTTTTTT	CASSFQATTNEKLFF
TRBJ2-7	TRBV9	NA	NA	TGTGCCAGCAGCCCTTCCTACGAGCAGTACTTC	CASSPSYEQYF
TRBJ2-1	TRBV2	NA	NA	TGTGCCAGCAGTGGGGGAGGTGAGGGGGCCCTTTACAATGAGCAGTTCTTC	CASSGGGEGALYNEQFF
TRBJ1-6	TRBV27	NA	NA	TGTGCCAGCAGTTTTGTGCGGCATTCCGGGTCACCCCTCCACTTT	CASSFVRHSGSPLHF
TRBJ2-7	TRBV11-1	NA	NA	TGTGCCAGCAGCGCCCCCCGTGCGGAGGGGAGGTACGAGCAGTACTTC	CASSAPRAEGRYEQYF
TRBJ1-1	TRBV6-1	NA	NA	TGTGCCAGCAAAAGGGAGTTAAGGGAGCCTGAAGCTTTCTTT	CASKRELREPEAFF
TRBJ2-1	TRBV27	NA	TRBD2	TGTGCCAGCAGTTTTAGCGGGAGCTACAATGAGCAGTTCTTC	CASSFSGSYNEQFF
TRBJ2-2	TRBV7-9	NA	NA	TGTGCCAGCAGCCCGCGGCTCCCGTGGACCGGGGAGCTGTTTTTT	CASSPRLPWTGELFF
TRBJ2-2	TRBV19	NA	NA	TGTGCCAGTAGTATAATCGGGGGCGGCGGGGGGCTGTTTTTT	CASSIIGGGGGLFF
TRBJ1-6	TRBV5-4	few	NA	TGTGCCAGCAGCGGAGGCGGAGAGTATAATTCACCCCTCCACTTT	CASSGGGEYNSPLHF
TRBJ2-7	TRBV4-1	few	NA	TGCGCCAGCAGCCCTTTTGGGGGGTCCTACGAGCAGTACTTC	CASSPFGGSYEQYF
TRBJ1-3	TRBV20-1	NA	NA	TGCAGTGCCGGACAGGGAAACACCATATATTTT	CSAGQGNTIYF